This T cell receptor beta chain was sequenced in a study of spatial heterogeneity in lung cancer (dated by TCRdb to between 2018 and 2021). For the study in its entirety: Beta-chain transcripts were consistently detected in greater numbers than alpha-chain transcripts, which likely reflects a higher abundance of beta-chain transcripts. In non-small cell lung cancer, the study made a quantitative comparison of TCR alpha and beta repertoires among multiple tumor regions, matched nontumor lung and blood. In tumor regions, TCR transcript counts showed a strong correlation with a T cell transcriptional module score from matched bulk RNA-seq. Both alpha and beta chains were TCR-sequenced in 200 to 250 tumor regions, under 70 matched nontumor lung samples and around 54 PBMC samples obtained at surgery. In the raw uncorrected reads, each unique combination of TCR and UMI appeared more than ten times on average. Nonsynonymous mutation counts, determined by whole-exome sequencing of tumor tissue, were related to TCR repertoire features. The paper's findings and limits, for the study overall: Estimated TCR-seq coverage of tumor T cells was only 7% to 8.5% for alpha chains and roughly 12% for beta chains. The tumor nonsynonymous mutation count correlated with the number of expanded alpha and beta TCRs within the tumor. Confirming at a functional level the hypothesis that regional TCRs recognize regional mutations was considered to require additional single-cell paired TCR alpha and beta sequencing. Counts of ubiquitous and regional expanded TCRs were found to correlate with counts of ubiquitous and regional nonsynonymous mutations, respectively.

Notes on this clonotype: Its binding antigen is unknown. Within one base of it there is no much larger clone, and no base qualities were kept.

The sample's time point label is to be understood as: sample taken at primary tumor resection. Donors were around 71 patients with early-stage, untreated non-small cell lung cancer from the lung TRACERx cohort. For TCR sequencing, whole RNA was extracted from tumor and nontumor lung tissue, or from cryopreserved PBMC samples, and no cell sorting was done. Only patients with enough RNA available from two or more tumor regions were chosen for TCR sequencing. Tumor and adjacent nontumor lung specimens were reviewed by a lung pathologist before selection. Library construction relied on 5' RACE. Instrument on record: NextSeq 500. The TCR library protocol attached a unique molecular identifier to each TCR cDNA molecule to allow correction of PCR and sequencing errors. The source study handled its data this way. TCR identification, UMI-based error correction and CDR3 extraction were performed with Decombinator tools. Expanded TCRs were defined as those above a frequency of 2 per 1,000, corresponding to the top 1% of the tumor frequency distribution. Expanded tumor TCRs were classed as regional if statistically deemed absent (corrected P<0.05) from at least one tumor region, otherwise ubiquitous. Each repertoire was subsampled 100 times to 5,000 TCRs, after which Renyi diversity was computed with the R vegan package. To build CDR3 similarity networks, amino acid triplet string-kernel similarity was used, and CDR3s were connected when their pairwise similarity was above 0.82. Starting from the raw public reads, TCRdb applied fastp trimming at Q25, assembled clones with MiXCR and retained in-frame beta chains. Each entry merges the rows of one CDR3 protein and shows their most common DNA and genes. The V and J calls follow TCRdb's processing rather than the paper's. The sample yields about 9,600 distinct CDR3 sequences; over 7.5% were counted once. The ten biggest clones cover about 13% of the sample.

The CDR1 and CDR2 encoded by the germline V gene are ENHRY and SYGVKD. V and J lose 9 bases and 0 bases, and a span of 12 bases separates them. The CDR3 measures 13 amino acids from cysteine to phenylalanine. Only the CDR3 region is kept as DNA, spanning 39 bases read in frame from base 1. Specimen: lung tumor tissue, collected at surgery. The TCR originated in a female donor with early-stage non-small cell lung cancer. The chain was built from TRBV10-3 and TRBJ2-7, and perhaps TRBD1 as D gene, on 6 matching bases. CDR3 loop: CAMSYRASYEQYF. Here is the DNA: TGTGCCATGTCGTACAGGGCCTCCTACGAGCAGTACTTC.